The 9 T cell receptor beta chains given below trace back to one sample, sequenced in a study of T cell changes during pregnancy in multiple sclerosis. Here immunoSEQ multiplex PCR was the method, and the copy in TCRdb shows in-frame clones only, minus some. The sample holds 65,000 to 85,000 clones; 90% to 95% are singletons and the top ten take about 0.22%. The specimen was CD4+ T cells from peripheral blood mononuclear cells, collected before pregnancy. These TCRs come from a female donor with multiple sclerosis, enrolled in a pregnancy study.

On this clone: The junction departs from the called germline gene at one end, perhaps through a read error. The gene calls are TRBV2 and TRBJ2-1, with 12 bases that match TRBD2. The length of the CDR3 is 15 residues. Germline lookup yields CDR1 SNHLY and CDR2 FYNNEI. CDR3 in amino acids: CASSERSSGRAEEFF. For the CDR3, the DNA is TGTGCCAGCAGTGAAAGGTCTAGCGGGAGGGCTGAGGAGTTCTTC.

A word on this clone: The same CDR3 can be traced to other DNA sequences in this sample. The chain joins TRBV6-6 to TRBJ2-5, with a possible D match to TRBD1 (6 bases). CDR1 and CDR2 from the germline V gene are MNHNY and SVGAGI (reference sequence). CDR3 length: 14 amino acids. V lost 0 bases and J lost 5, with 10 bases in between. The CDR3 DNA sequence: TGTGCCAGCAGTTACTCCACAGGGATGGAGACCCAGTACTTC. It yields the protein CASSYSTGMETQYF.

The chain combines TRBV2 with TRBJ1-5, with D unclear. Trimming removed 5 bases from V and 0 bases from J, with 11 bases in between. The V gene's germline CDR1 is SNHLY and CDR2 FYNNEI. The CDR3 is made up of 15 amino acids. CDR3 sequence: CASSPQRYSNQPQHF. CDR3 nucleotide sequence: TGTGCCAGCAGTCCTCAGCGCTATAGCAATCAGCCCCAGCATTTT. The entire variable domain, with the rest obtained from reference TRBV2 and TRBJ1-5, is as follows: EPEVTQTPSHQVTQMGQEVILRCVPISNHLYFYWYRQILGQKVEFLVSFYNNEISEKSEIFDDQFSVERPDGSNFTLKIRSTKLEDSAMYFCASSPQRYSNQPQHFGDGTRLSIL.

A single count supports this clone. This sequence joins TRBV11-3 and TRBJ2-1; the match to TRBD1 covers 10 bases. The germline V gene encodes CDR1 SGHNT and CDR2 YENEEA. The V segment lost 1 base and the J segment 3 bases; nucleotides outside the gene matches: 15. This CDR3 comprises 20 residues. The CDR3, as DNA: TGTGCCAGCAGCTTAGGGGGGACAGGGGACCCGGTGCCCAGCTACAATGAGCAGTTCTTC. Amino acid sequence: CASSLGGTGDPVPSYNEQFF.

The V gene is TRBV27, the J gene TRBJ2-2; D might be TRBD2 (6 bases). CDR1 and CDR2 from the germline V gene are MNHEY and SMNVEV (reference sequence). V lost 2 bases, J lost 5 bases, and 18 bases lay in between. This CDR3 spans 17 amino acids. This chain's CDR3 is CASSLKNWGVLTGELFF. CDR3 DNA: TGTGCCAGCAGTTTAAAGAACTGGGGGGTGTTAACCGGGGAGCTGTTTTTT.

The chain is built from TRBV9 and TRBJ2-2; no definite D call. CDR3 length: 14 residues. Trimming left V 0 bases short and J 6 bases short, with 9 bases between. Per germline, CDR1 SGDLS and CDR2 YYNGEE. CDR3 nucleotide sequence: TGTGCCAGCAGCGTAGAATTCGTGTCCGGGGAGCTGTTTTTT. It is translated as CASSVEFVSGELFF. Full variable domain (missing parts from reference TRBV9 and TRBJ2-2): DSGVTQTPKHLITATGQRVTLRCSPRSGDLSVYWYQQSLDQGLQFLIQYYNGEERAKGNILERFSAQQFPDLHSELNLSSLELGDSALYFCASSVEFVSGELFFGEGSRLTVL.

The gene calls are TRBV5-1 and TRBJ1-1, with TRBD1 matching over 11 bases. This CDR3 region has 16 residues. Germline lookup yields CDR1 SGHRS and CDR2 YFSETQ. J was trimmed by 5 bases and V by 3 bases; bases with no gene match: 9. CDR3: CASSWGPGQGGTEAFF. The DNA of the CDR3 is TGCGCCAGCAGCTGGGGACCGGGACAGGGGGGAACTGAAGCTTTCTTT.

The rearrangement uses TRBV4-1 and TRBJ1-1; D is perhaps TRBD1 (6 bases). The CDR3 extends over 15 amino acids. Trimming took 2 bases from V and 3 from J, leaving 13 bases between them. Germline V lookup: CDR1 MGHRA, CDR2 YSYEKL. In DNA form, the CDR3 reads TGCGCCAGCAGCCAACCCACAGGGTCGGACACTGAAGCTTTCTTT. It translates to CASSQPTGSDTEAFF.

This chain links TRBV29-1 with TRBJ2-5, with 7 bases aligning to TRBD1. J was trimmed by 3 bases and V by 4 bases; bases with no gene match: 11. The CDR3 runs to 15 residues. The germline V gene has CDR1 SQVTM and CDR2 ANQGSEA. The CDR3 spells CSVAGGLTLEETQYF. The CDR3 DNA sequence: TGCAGCGTTGCAGGGGGTCTGACACTGGAAGAGACCCAGTACTTC.